This TCR beta chain comes out of a study of blood T cell repertoires in COVID-19 (dated by TCRdb to 2019 to 2021). Background on the whole study: Samples from collaborators originated in the United States, Italy and Spain and spanned both the acute and convalescent phases of COVID-19. Samples came from the ongoing ImmuneRACE study (first 160 participants) plus 1,254 subjects from 6 global collaborators. Deeply sampled blood TCRbeta repertoires from subjects exposed to, actively infected with, or recovered from COVID-19 were included in the dataset. The prospective study material was composed of cDNA or gDNA derived from T cells, B-cell-depleted T cells, or PBMCs. A de-identified subject ID, COVID-19 status, age in years and sex were almost always included in the sample metadata. The repertoires were released in a freely available public database intended as a resource for research on the immune response to SARS-CoV-2. Where available, HLA class I and class II types were obtained from metadata supplied by the sample provider rather than from assay-based typing.

Trimming at the junction amounts to 8 bases on V and 0 bases on J, and the germline ends lie 7 bases apart. The CDR3 numbers 12 residues from cysteine through phenylalanine. The sequence is cut down to CDR3 DNA, 36 bases in frame from base 1. Via the germline V gene (reference sequence), CDR1 is MNHEY and CDR2 SMNVEV. The investigation overall reported the following: The quantity of clinical and demographic metadata differed by source and by participant and was supplied without curation.

TCRbeta CDR3 regions were amplified from genomic DNA by means of the immunoSEQ Assay, a bias-controlled multiplex PCR. In the source study's methods: Nucleated cell counts per sample were estimated from amplification of reference gene primers within the assay. To quantify the absolute abundance of each unique TCRbeta CDR3 rearrangement, sequence reads were collapsed and filtered. For each sample, productive Simpson clonality was calculated as the square root of Simpson's diversity index across productive rearrangements. Held by TCRdb, this immuneACCESS table contains in-frame sequences only and omits some clones. Under half of the omission traces to an unresolved V gene where checked; the cause of the rest is unknown. Clonal size and the V and J genes are those of that table, whereas D and trimming came from the DNA. The sample table holds approximately 400,000 clones, of which around 83% were seen once. The ten largest clones capture roughly 5.1% of the sample.

On this clone itself: No cognate antigen has been identified for it. Per-base quality was not reported, and no clone a single base away is much larger than it.

In the prospective study, participants were roughly 18 to 95 years old, resided in 24 geographic areas of the United States, and were enrolled through a virtual design. To assign participants to cohorts, the prospective study relied on clinical history that participants themselves reported in a screening survey and a study questionnaire. ImmuneRACE Cohort 3 recovered participants were defined by two consecutive negative NP/OP PCR tests, healthcare professional clearance, or symptom resolution. In the prospective study, whole blood, serum and a nasopharyngeal or oropharyngeal swab were collected from each participant by mobile phlebotomists. Additional blood draws and questionnaires over an approximately 2-month period could optionally be provided by prospective study participants. Before DNA extraction, blood samples from the prospective study were shipped at room temperature or frozen.

The chain uses TRBV27 and TRBJ1-1; no D gene is confidently identified. Sequencing was performed on PBMCs or T cells enriched from blood (not recorded which). The sequence was obtained from a woman aged 50 to 60 who had recovered from COVID-19. The bases read TGTGCCAGCCTTAATATGAACACTGAAGCTTTCTTT. It encodes CASLNMNTEAFF.